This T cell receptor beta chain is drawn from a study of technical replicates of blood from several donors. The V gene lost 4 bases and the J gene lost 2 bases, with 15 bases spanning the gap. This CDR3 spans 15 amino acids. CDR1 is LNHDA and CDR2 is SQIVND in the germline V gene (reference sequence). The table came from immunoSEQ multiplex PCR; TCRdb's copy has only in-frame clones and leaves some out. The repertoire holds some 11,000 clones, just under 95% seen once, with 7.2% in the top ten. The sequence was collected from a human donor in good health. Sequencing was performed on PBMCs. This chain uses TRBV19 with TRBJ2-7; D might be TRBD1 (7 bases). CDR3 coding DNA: TGTGCCAGTAGTAAGCAGGGGGGTCGGACCTACGAGCAGTACTTC. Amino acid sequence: CASSKQGGRTYEQYF.